Sequencing of this TCR beta chain was carried out in a study of T cells after yellow fever vaccination. TCRdb processed the 5' RACE reads anew with MiXCR; each CDR3 protein has one entry. The sample shows more than 65,000 distinct CDR3 sequences, about 14% of them seen only once. The germline gives CDR1 MNHEY, CDR2 SVGEGT. Deletions cut 3 bases from V and 7 bases from J, with 19 bases between. CDR3 size: 16 residues. Notes on the study in general: By day 5 rather than day 15, the secondary response had peaked, though it was weaker.

This clonotype occurred a few times. J is TRBJ2-1 and V is TRBV6-2 or TRBV6-3; TRBD1 is a possible D gene (6 bases). The receptor was isolated from a man in his late teens or twenties who received the YFV17D yellow fever vaccine. The sample was CD8+ T cells not binding an NS4B(214-222) dextramer, sorted from PBMCs, taken less than 25 days after the first yellow fever vaccination. Here the CDR3 DNA reads TGTGCCAGCAGTTATGAGGGGGTGGCGCTGGCGAATGAGCAGTTCTTC. This gives the protein CASSYEGVALANEQFF.